The present T cell receptor (beta chain) was sequenced within a study of T cells after yellow fever vaccination. Study results and caveats: A small proportion of clonotypes was detected in both the CD4 and CD8 compartments. Detected again after the booster were most primary-vaccination clones, at roughly 95% CD4 and about 90% CD8.

This CDR3 has 15 residues. Germline CDR1 reads SGHNT; CDR2 reads YYREEE (reference sequence). V lost 2 bases, J lost 3 bases, and 8 bases stayed unmatched. The TCR cDNA carried a universal primer site and UMIs from 5'RACE template switching. TCRdb passed the 5' RACE reads through MiXCR, listing each CDR3 protein once. The sample records just under 600,000 distinct CDR3 sequences, roughly 12% being singletons. On this clonotype itself: Its antigen is not identified.

The TCR originated in a man aged 30 to 45 who received the YFV17D yellow fever vaccine. The V and J genes are TRBV5-4 and TRBJ2-7; 7 bases agree with TRBD1. The sample was PBMCs, taken on the day of the yellow fever booster vaccination. CDR3 region: CASSLPGSGGYEQYF. The DNA of the CDR3 is TGTGCCAGCAGCTTACCGGGTTCAGGGGGCTACGAGCAGTACTTC.